Below, 5 T cell receptor beta chains from the same sample are listed, as sequenced in a study of regulatory T cells in long-lasting Graves disease. Time point reported: persistent/refractory GD, antithyroid drugs over 5 years with positive TRAb. Isolated PBMC RNA provided the starting material for the TCR library. In building TCR beta libraries, iRepertoire HTBI primers were used together with Arm-PCR of CDR3 regions. From the multiplex PCR reads, TCRdb called clonotypes with MiXCR, one entry per CDR3 protein. Of roughly 400,000 distinct CDR3 sequences in the sample, around 20% were seen once. Sequencing used peripheral blood mononuclear cells (PBMCs), obtained when the disease was refractory, from a patient treated with antithyroid drugs. The receptors were gathered from a female donor with Graves disease.

This clonotype turned up a few times. One end of the junction does not line up with germline, which may come from a read error. CDR3 sequence (DNA): TGTGCCAGCAGTGACCCGACAGGGTCTCCATCCTCCTACGTGCAGTACTTC. Translating gives CASSDPTGSPSSYVQYF. This chain uses TRBV2 with TRBJ2-7, with 7 bases that match TRBD1. Germline values: CDR1 SNHLY, CDR2 FYNNEI. The CDR3 runs to 17 residues.

The chain couples TRBV19 to TRBJ1-1; 7 nucleotides align to TRBD1. The CDR3 length is 14 residues. The V gene's germline CDR1 is LNHDA and CDR2 SQIVND (reference sequence). V was clipped by 3 bases and J by 1 base; unmatched bases: 2. The CDR3 coding sequence is TGTGCCAGTAGTATCGGACAGGCGAACACTGAAGCTTTCTTT. Encoded protein: CASSIGQANTEAFF.

Many counts were recorded for this clonotype. The chain employs TRBV28 and TRBJ1-1; 7 bases agree with TRBD1. CDR3 length: 15 amino acids. The trim removed 3 bases at V and 7 bases at J, leaving 11 bases unmatched. Germline loops: CDR1 MDHEN, CDR2 SYDVKM. The CDR3 nucleotides read TGTGCCAGCAGTTTGTATGCGACAGGGAAGATTGAAGCTTTCTTT. It codes for CASSLYATGKIEAFF. Filled out from reference TRBV28 and TRBJ1-1, the complete variable domain reads DVKVTQSSRYLVKRTGEKVFLECVQDMDHENMFWYRQDPGLGLRLIYFSYDVKMKEKGDIPEGYSVSREKKERFSLILESASTNQTSMYLCASSLYATGKIEAFFGQGTRLTVV.

This clonotype has a count of ten or more. This chain uses TRBV28 with TRBJ2-5, with D perhaps matching TRBD1 or TRBD2 (7 bases each). Germline V gives CDR1 MDHEN, CDR2 SYDVKM. This CDR3 contains 14 residues. The germline V and J ends were trimmed by 6 bases and 3 bases, with 14 bases remaining between them. CDR3 coding DNA: TGTGCCAGCAGCCTGACAGGGAGGGAAGAGACCCAGTACTTC. Translating it yields CASSLTGREETQYF.

This clonotype occurred many times. V is TRBV18 and J is TRBJ2-7; either TRBD1 or TRBD2 may fit D (5 bases each). The germline gives CDR1 KGHSH, CDR2 LQKENI. The CDR3 loop spans 13 amino acids. With 6 bases removed from V and 4 bases from J, the gap between germline ends came to 13 bases. Here the CDR3 DNA reads TGTGCCAGCTCGCCGGGACGGCAGTACGAGCAGTACTTC. Residues: CASSPGRQYEQYF.